The present T cell receptor (beta chain) was sequenced within a study of beta chain features in type 1 diabetes. Sequencing targeted expressed TCRB transcripts, as all isolated RNA had been reverse transcribed. Method: immunoSEQ multiplex PCR; TCRdb's copy keeps in-frame clones and lacks some. The sample holds 200,000 to 250,000 clones, 9.6% seen once. This clonotype was obtained from a woman under 30 in good health. Sequences were obtained from naive CD4+ T cells from blood.

The CDR3 DNA follows: TGTGCCAGCAGCACAACCAAACCCCGAACGACTAGCACAGATACGCAGTATTTT. This sequence encodes CASSTTKPRTTSTDTQYF. The chain joins TRBV5-6 to TRBJ2-3; D is ambiguous. V was cut by 4 bases and J by 0 bases, with 21 bases left in between. The CDR3 runs 18 residues. The germline V gene has CDR1 SGHDT and CDR2 YYEEEE.